These 17 T cell receptor beta chains came from one sample sequenced in a study of T cell changes during pregnancy in multiple sclerosis. Libraries were prepared by immunoSEQ multiplex PCR; TCRdb keeps only in-frame clonotypes and omits some of them. The sample yields around 100,000 clones, about 89% seen once. This specimen was peripheral blood, taken after pregnancy. These receptors all stem from a female donor with multiple sclerosis, enrolled in a pregnancy study.

The J gene is TRBJ2-2, the V gene TRBV7-3, with D perhaps TRBD2 (6 bases). The CDR3 loop spans 13 amino acids. CDR1 is SGHTA, CDR2 FQGTGA, per germline. V was trimmed by 3 bases and J by 4 bases, leaving 6 bases between them. The CDR3 DNA sequence: TGTGCCAGCAGCTTCGGGGGCACCGGGGAGCTGTTTTTT. Its translation: CASSFGGTGELFF.

The chain employs TRBV5-1 and TRBJ2-3; 7 nucleotides line up with TRBD1. With V trimmed by 4 bases and J by 2 bases, 10 bases remained unmatched. The germline V gene encodes CDR1 SGHRS and CDR2 YFSETQ. CDR3 size: 16 residues. The CDR3 DNA reads as TGCGCCAGCAGCCCCCGGGACAGCGGTAACACAGATACGCAGTATTTT. Protein product: CASSPRDSGNTDTQYF.

The V and J genes are TRBV25-1 and TRBJ2-5, with D tentatively TRBD1 (6 bases). CDR1 MGHDK and CDR2 SYGVNS come from the germline V gene. The V end was cut by 6 bases, the J end by 2 bases, with 13 bases between. This CDR3 spans 14 amino acids. CDR3 amino acids: CASRQQGWQETQYF. CDR3 DNA: TGTGCCAGCAGGCAACAGGGTTGGCAAGAGACCCAGTACTTC.

The chain recombines TRBV6-1 with TRBJ1-2, with D tentatively TRBD1 (5 bases). The CDR3 is 17 amino acids. The V end lost 1 base, the J end lost 4 bases, and 19 bases lay between the germline ends. Germline V lookup: CDR1 MNHNS, CDR2 SASEGT. As DNA, the CDR3 is TGTGCCAGCAGTGAAGACTATCGGCGGGGGTCCCTCTATGGCTACACCTTC. Its translation: CASSEDYRRGSLYGYTF.

This chain joins TRBV6-5 and TRBJ1-3; D not certain. The CDR3 sequence is 15 residues long. CDR1 is MNHEY, CDR2 SVGAGI, per germline. V lost 2 bases and J 0 bases, leaving 8 bases between the germline ends. The CDR3 sequence: CASSYTRSSGNTIYF. The CDR3 DNA is TGTGCCAGCAGTTACACCCGGTCCTCTGGAAACACCATATATTTT.

V is TRBV7-8 and J is TRBJ2-6; D possibly corresponds to TRBD1 (7 bases). The CDR3 loop spans 16 amino acids. Germline lookup yields CDR1 SGHVS and CDR2 FQNEAQ. Deletions cut 5 bases from V and 3 bases from J, with 14 bases between. CDR3 amino acids: CASSIYRGGGANVLTF. The DNA for the CDR3 is TGTGCCAGCAGCATATACAGGGGAGGTGGGGCCAACGTCCTGACTTTC.

The chain couples TRBV10-3 to TRBJ1-5, with TRBD1 as a possible D gene (5 bases). CDR1 is ENHRY and CDR2 is SYGVKD in the germline V gene. This CDR3 region has 15 residues. Trimming took 6 bases from V and 1 from J, leaving 13 bases between them. CDR3 residues: CAIRPGLRSNQPQHF. The DNA of the CDR3 is TGTGCCATCAGACCGGGACTTCGGAGCAATCAGCCCCAGCATTTT.

V and J are TRBV10-2 and TRBJ1-3; 7 bases agree with TRBD1. Per germline, CDR1 WSHSY and CDR2 SAAADI. The CDR3 sequence is 15 residues long. J was trimmed by 0 bases and V by 3 bases; bases with no gene match: 2. CDR3 nucleotide sequence: TGCGCCAGCAGTGAAGGGGGCAGCTCTGGAAACACCATATATTTT. This sequence encodes CASSEGGSSGNTIYF.

The chain employs TRBV10-2 and TRBJ2-7; D might be TRBD2 (5 bases). V was trimmed by 1 base and J by 2 bases, leaving 9 bases between them. This CDR3 has 14 residues. Germline CDR1 and CDR2: WSHSY and SAAADI. This CDR3 reads CASSEWGAPYEQYF. The CDR3 nucleotides are TGCGCCAGCAGTGAGTGGGGAGCACCCTACGAGCAGTACTTC.

The gene calls are TRBV5-1 and TRBJ2-1, with 12 nucleotides matching TRBD2. Germline V gene data show CDR1 as SGHRS and CDR2 as YFSETQ. CDR3 length equals 15 residues. J gave up 8 bases and V 7 bases, and 10 bases lay outside the gene matches. The CDR3 spells CASLDGLAGNDEQFF. In DNA form, the CDR3 reads TGCGCCAGCCTCGACGGACTAGCGGGGAACGATGAGCAGTTCTTC.

The V and J genes are TRBV19 and TRBJ1-6, with D hard to call. V shed 10 bases and J shed 9 bases, with 13 bases lying between them. This CDR3 is built from 12 residues. The germline gives CDR1 LNHDA, CDR2 SQIVND (reference sequence). CDR3 in amino acids: CATSESGSPLHF. The DNA for the CDR3 is TGTGCCACCTCTGAATCGGGTTCACCCCTCCACTTT. Filled out from reference TRBV19 and TRBJ1-6, the complete variable domain reads DGGITQSPKYLFRKEGQNVTLSCEQNLNHDAMYWYRQDPGQGLRLIYYSQIVNDFQKGDIAEGYSVSREKKESFPLTVTSAQKNPTAFYLCATSESGSPLHFGNGTRLTVT.

The chain uses TRBV19 and TRBJ1-2; TRBD1 is a possible D gene (5 bases). CDR3 size: 17 residues. Looked up from germline, CDR1 is LNHDA and CDR2 is SQIVND (reference sequence). Deletions cut 7 bases from V and 3 bases from J, with 24 bases between. Here the CDR3 reads CASTINPQPGHHYGYTF. DNA for the CDR3: TGTGCCAGTACCATTAACCCACAGCCAGGGCATCACTATGGCTACACCTTC.

This clone was observed a handful of times. This rearrangement joins TRBV5-6 to TRBJ1-6, with D maybe TRBD1 (6 bases). Germline CDR1 is SGHDT and CDR2 is YYEEEE. V dropped 0 bases and J dropped 13 bases, with 8 bases sitting between them. This CDR3 has 12 residues. The CDR3 nucleotides are TGTGCCAGCAGCTTGGGCAGGGGCCCCCTCCACTTT. Translating gives CASSLGRGPLHF.

The genes are TRBV29-1 and TRBJ2-5, with 7 bases identical to TRBD2. CDR3 size: 11 residues. Trimming took 7 bases from V and 2 from J; bases not matched to a gene: 1. From germline, CDR1 is SQVTM and CDR2 ANQGSEA. The DNA of the CDR3 is TGCAGCGGGGGGGGGCAAGAGACCCAGTACTTC. Translation gives CSGGGQETQYF.

The chain combines TRBV13 with TRBJ2-7, with D uncertain. V dropped 10 bases and J dropped 0 bases, with 16 bases sitting between them. The length of the CDR3 is 14 residues. In germline, CDR1 is PRHDT, CDR2 FYEKMQ (reference sequence). The CDR3 sequence is CATAEGPSSYEQYF. DNA for the CDR3: TGTGCCACCGCAGAAGGTCCTAGCTCCTACGAGCAGTACTTC.

The chain joins TRBV18 to TRBJ2-5, with D perhaps matching TRBD1 (5 bases). CDR1 KGHSH and CDR2 LQKENI come from the germline V gene. The CDR3 loop spans 14 amino acids. The ends were cut back, 6 bases at V and 3 bases at J, with 14 bases in the middle. The CDR3 loop is CASSLWGEEETQYF. CDR3 bases: TGTGCCAGCTCCCTATGGGGCGAAGAAGAGACCCAGTACTTC.

The chain combines TRBV9 with TRBJ2-1; D is perhaps TRBD2 (5 bases). This CDR3 has 16 residues. V dropped 4 bases and J dropped 4 bases, with 18 bases sitting between them. CDR1 is SGDLS and CDR2 is YYNGEE in the germline V gene. The CDR3 DNA reads as TGTGCCAGCAGCACCCTCGGTGACTACATTTACAATGAGCAGTTCTTC. It encodes CASSTLGDYIYNEQFF.